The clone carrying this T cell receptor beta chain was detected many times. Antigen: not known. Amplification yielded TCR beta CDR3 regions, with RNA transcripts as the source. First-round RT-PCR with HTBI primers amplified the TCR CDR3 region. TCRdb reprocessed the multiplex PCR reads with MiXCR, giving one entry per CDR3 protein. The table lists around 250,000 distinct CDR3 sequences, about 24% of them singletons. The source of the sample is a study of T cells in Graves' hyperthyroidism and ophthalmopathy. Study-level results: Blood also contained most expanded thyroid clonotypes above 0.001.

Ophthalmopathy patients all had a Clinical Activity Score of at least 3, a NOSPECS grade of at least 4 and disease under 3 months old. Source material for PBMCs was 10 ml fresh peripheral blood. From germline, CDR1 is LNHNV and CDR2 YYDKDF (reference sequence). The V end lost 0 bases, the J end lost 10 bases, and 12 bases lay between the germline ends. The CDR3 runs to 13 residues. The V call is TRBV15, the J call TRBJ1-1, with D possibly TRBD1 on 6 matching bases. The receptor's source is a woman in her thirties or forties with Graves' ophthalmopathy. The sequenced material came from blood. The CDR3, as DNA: TGTGCCACCAGCAGAGACAGGGGCAGGGGAGCTTTCTTT. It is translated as CATSRDRGRGAFF.